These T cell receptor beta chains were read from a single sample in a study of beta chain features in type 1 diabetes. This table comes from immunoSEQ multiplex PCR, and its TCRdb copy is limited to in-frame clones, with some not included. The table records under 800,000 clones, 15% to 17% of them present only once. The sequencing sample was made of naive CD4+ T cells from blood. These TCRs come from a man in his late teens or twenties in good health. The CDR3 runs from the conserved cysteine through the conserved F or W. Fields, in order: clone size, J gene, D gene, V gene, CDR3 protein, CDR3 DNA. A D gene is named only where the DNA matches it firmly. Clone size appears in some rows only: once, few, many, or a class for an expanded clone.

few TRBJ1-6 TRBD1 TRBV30 CAWSAGTGGNSPLHF TGTGCCTGGAGCGCCGGGACAGGGGGCAATTCACCCCTCCACTTT
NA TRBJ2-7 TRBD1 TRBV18 CASSRIGTGRFYEQYF TGTGCCAGCTCACGTATTGGGACAGGAAGATTCTACGAGCAGTACTTC
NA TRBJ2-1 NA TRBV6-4 CASSEGYEQFF TGTGCCAGCAGTGAGGGTTATGAGCAGTTCTTC
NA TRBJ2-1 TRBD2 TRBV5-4 CASSPRTSVDEQFF TGTGCCAGCAGCCCTCGGACTAGCGTCGATGAGCAGTTCTTC
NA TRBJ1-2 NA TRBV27 CASSLQVGLLGYTF TGTGCCAGCAGTTTACAGGTGGGGCTTCTTGGCTACACCTTC
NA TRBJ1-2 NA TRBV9 CASSVASHGVAGYTF TGTGCCAGCAGCGTAGCATCTCACGGGGTAGCGGGCTACACCTTC
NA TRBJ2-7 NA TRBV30 CAFRQNYYEQYF TGTGCCTTCAGACAGAATTACTACGAGCAGTACTTC
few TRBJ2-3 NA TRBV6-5 CASSFSGTSTDTQYF TGTGCCAGCAGTTTCTCCGGGACCAGCACAGATACGCAGTATTTT
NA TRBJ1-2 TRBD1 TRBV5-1 CASSLTRQGSGYTF TGCGCCAGCAGCTTGACAAGACAGGGAAGCGGCTACACCTTC
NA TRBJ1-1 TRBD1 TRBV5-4 CASSVGQKNTEAFF TGTGCCAGCAGCGTGGGACAGAAGAACACTGAAGCTTTCTTT
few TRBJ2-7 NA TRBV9 CASSVVSSGEQYF TGTGCCAGCAGCGTAGTGTCCTCCGGGGAGCAGTACTTC
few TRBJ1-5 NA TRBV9 CASSVGRGYSNQPQHF TGTGCCAGCAGCGTAGGGCGAGGGTATAGCAATCAGCCCCAGCATTTT
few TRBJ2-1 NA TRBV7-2 CASSLKGLLEQFF TGTGCCAGCAGCTTAAAAGGGCTGCTTGAGCAGTTCTTC
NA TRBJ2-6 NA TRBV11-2 CASSTSSSGANVLTF TGTGCCAGCAGCACCTCATCGTCCGGGGCCAACGTCCTGACTTTC
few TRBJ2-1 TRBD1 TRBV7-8 CASSDRGRERNEQFF TGTGCCAGCAGCGACAGGGGGCGCGAAAGGAATGAGCAGTTCTTC
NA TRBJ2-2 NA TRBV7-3 CASSFAGTNTGELFF TGTGCCAGCAGCTTTGCGGGTACGAACACCGGGGAGCTGTTTTTT
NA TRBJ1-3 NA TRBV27 CASSSAKGAGNTIYF TGTGCCAGCAGCTCCGCGAAGGGCGCTGGAAACACCATATATTTT
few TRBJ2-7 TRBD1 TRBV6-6 CATQGAGYEQYF TGTGCCACCCAGGGGGCGGGCTACGAGCAGTACTTC
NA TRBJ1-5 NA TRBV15 CATSRAAGGSNQPQHF TGTGCCACCAGCAGAGCGGCAGGAGGAAGCAATCAGCCCCAGCATTTT
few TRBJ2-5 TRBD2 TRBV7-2 CASSPWPGRASETQYF TGTGCCAGCAGCCCGTGGCCCGGGAGGGCGTCGGAGACCCAGTACTTC
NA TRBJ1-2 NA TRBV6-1 CASSRVEDGYTF TGTGCCAGCAGTAGGGTGGAAGATGGCTACACCTTC
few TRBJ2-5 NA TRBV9 CASSRGPGETQYF TGTGCCAGCAGCCGGGGCCCAGGAGAGACCCAGTACTTC
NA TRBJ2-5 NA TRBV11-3 CASSSRWGTGQYF TGTGCCAGCAGCTCACGGTGGGGGACGGGGCAGTACTTC
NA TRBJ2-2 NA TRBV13 CASSFRADTGELFF TGTGCCAGCAGCTTCAGGGCCGACACCGGGGAGCTGTTTTTT
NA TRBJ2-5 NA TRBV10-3 CATKVQGLPQETQYF TGTGCCACCAAGGTCCAGGGCCTTCCCCAAGAGACCCAGTACTTC
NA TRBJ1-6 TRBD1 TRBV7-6 CASSLETGSYNSPLHF TGTGCCAGCAGCTTAGAGACAGGGTCGTATAATTCACCCCTCCACTTT
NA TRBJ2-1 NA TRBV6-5 CASSYASGGINEQFF TGTGCCAGCAGTTACGCGTCTGGGGGGATCAATGAGCAGTTCTTC
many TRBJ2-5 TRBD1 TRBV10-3 CAISVDRSQQETQYF TGTGCCATCAGTGTGGACAGGAGCCAACAAGAGACCCAGTACTTC
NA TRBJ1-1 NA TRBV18 CASSPRQGWVTEAFF TGTGCCAGCTCACCACGCCAGGGATGGGTCACTGAAGCTTTCTTT
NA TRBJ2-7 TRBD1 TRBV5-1 CASSRGQGALEQYF TGCGCCAGCAGCCGGGGACAGGGGGCACTCGAGCAGTACTTC
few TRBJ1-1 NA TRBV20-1 CSARGGKMAFF TGCAGTGCTAGAGGGGGGAAGATGGCTTTCTTT
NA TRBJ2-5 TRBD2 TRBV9 CASSPPGAGEETQYF TGTGCCAGCAGCCCGCCCGGAGCGGGGGAGGAGACCCAGTACTTC
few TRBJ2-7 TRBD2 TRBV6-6 CASRIREGGGPYEQYF TGTGCCAGCAGGATCCGGGAGGGAGGAGGGCCTTACGAGCAGTACTTC
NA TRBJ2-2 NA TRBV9 CASSVRGSGELFF TGTGCCAGCAGCGTAAGGGGTTCCGGGGAGCTGTTTTTT
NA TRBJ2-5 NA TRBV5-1 CASSSGTVQETQYF TGCGCCAGCAGCTCAGGGACGGTTCAAGAGACCCAGTACTTC
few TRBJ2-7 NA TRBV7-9 CASRYMRGGFYEQYF TGTGCCAGCCGCTATATGCGGGGCGGATTCTACGAGCAGTACTTC
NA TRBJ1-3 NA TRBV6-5 CATSLRGASGNTIYF TGTGCCACCTCTTTACGGGGGGCCTCTGGAAACACCATATATTTT
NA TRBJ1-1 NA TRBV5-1 CASSWTLGGTEAFF TGCGCCAGCAGCTGGACCCTAGGGGGCACTGAAGCTTTCTTT
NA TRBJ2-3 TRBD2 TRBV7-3 CASRPGASGSTDTQYF TGTGCCAGCAGACCCGGCGCTAGCGGGTCCACAGATACGCAGTATTTT
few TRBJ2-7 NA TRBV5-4 CASSSLVGYEQYF TGTGCCAGCAGCTCCCTGGTAGGTTACGAGCAGTACTTC
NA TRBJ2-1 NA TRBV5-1 CASSLGGTSSYNEQFF TGCGCCAGCAGCTTGGGGGGGACGAGCTCCTACAATGAGCAGTTCTTC
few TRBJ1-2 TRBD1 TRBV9 CASSSTGGAYYGYTF TGTGCCAGCAGCTCAACAGGGGGCGCGTACTATGGCTACACCTTC
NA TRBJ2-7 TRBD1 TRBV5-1 CASSSGQGGYEQYF TGCGCCAGCAGCTCGGGACAGGGGGGCTACGAGCAGTACTTC
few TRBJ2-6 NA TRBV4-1 CASSRGSFGTSSGANVLTF TGCGCCAGCAGCCGCGGGTCTTTTGGCACTAGCTCTGGGGCCAACGTCCTGACTTTC
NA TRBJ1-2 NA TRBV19 CASSIGKGYYGYTF TGTGCCAGTAGTATCGGTAAGGGATACTATGGCTACACCTTC
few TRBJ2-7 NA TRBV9 CASSVGSSAGEQYF TGTGCCAGCAGCGTAGGAAGTAGTGCGGGTGAGCAGTACTTC
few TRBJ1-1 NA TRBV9 CASSVNLQGEAFF TGTGCCAGCAGCGTAAACCTACAGGGTGAAGCTTTCTTT
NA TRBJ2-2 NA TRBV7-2 CASSLGAGTNTGELFF TGTGCCAGCAGCTTAGGTGCAGGGACGAACACCGGGGAGCTGTTTTTT
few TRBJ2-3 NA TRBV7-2 CASSPPSTDTQYF TGTGCCAGCAGCCCCCCCTCCACAGATACGCAGTATTTT
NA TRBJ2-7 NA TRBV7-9 CASSWDRGPFPNYEQYF TGTGCCAGCAGCTGGGACCGGGGCCCCTTCCCTAACTACGAGCAGTACTTC
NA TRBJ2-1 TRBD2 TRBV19 CASSTGTSGAVYNEQFF TGTGCCAGTAGTACCGGGACTAGCGGGGCCGTATACAATGAGCAGTTCTTC
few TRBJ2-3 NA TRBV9 CASSVVLSPSTDTQYF TGTGCCAGCAGCGTAGTTCTCAGCCCTAGCACAGATACGCAGTATTTT
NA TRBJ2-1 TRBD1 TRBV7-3 CASSATGTAYNEQFF TGTGCCAGCAGCGCGACCGGGACAGCCTACAATGAGCAGTTCTTC
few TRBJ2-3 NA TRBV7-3 CASSPYKGSTQDTQYF TGTGCCAGCAGCCCCTACAAGGGGAGCACACAAGATACGCAGTATTTT
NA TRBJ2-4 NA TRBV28 CASSPGGRPAKNIQYF TGTGCCAGCAGTCCAGGTGGTAGGCCAGCCAAAAACATTCAGTACTTC
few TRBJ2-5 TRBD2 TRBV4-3 CASSQGALAGGWETQYF TGCGCCAGCAGCCAAGGTGCTCTAGCGGGGGGCTGGGAGACCCAGTACTTC
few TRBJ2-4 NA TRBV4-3 CASSSRTLLAKNIQYF TGCGCCAGCAGCTCTCGGACACTCCTAGCCAAAAACATTCAGTACTTC
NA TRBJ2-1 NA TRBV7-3 CASSSVNNEQFF TGTGCCAGCAGCTCCGTCAACAATGAGCAGTTCTTC